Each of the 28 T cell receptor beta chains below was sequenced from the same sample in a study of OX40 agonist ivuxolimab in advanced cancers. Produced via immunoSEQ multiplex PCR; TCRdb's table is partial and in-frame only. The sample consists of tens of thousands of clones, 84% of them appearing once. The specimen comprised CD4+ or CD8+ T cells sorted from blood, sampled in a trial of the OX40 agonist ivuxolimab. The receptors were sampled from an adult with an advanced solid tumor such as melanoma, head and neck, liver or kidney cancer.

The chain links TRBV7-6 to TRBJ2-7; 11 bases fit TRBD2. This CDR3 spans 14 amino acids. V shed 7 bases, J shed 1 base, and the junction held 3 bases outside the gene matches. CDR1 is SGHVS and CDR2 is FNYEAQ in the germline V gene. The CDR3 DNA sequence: TGTGCCAGCAAGACTAGCGGGACTTCCTACGAGCAGTACTTC. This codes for CASKTSGTSYEQYF. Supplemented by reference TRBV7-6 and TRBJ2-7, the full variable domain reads GAGVSQSPRYKVTKRGQDVALRCDPISGHVSLYWYRQALGQGPEFLTYFNYEAQQDKSGLPNDRFSAERPEGSISTLTIQRTEQRDSAMYRCASKTSGTSYEQYFGPGTRLTVT.

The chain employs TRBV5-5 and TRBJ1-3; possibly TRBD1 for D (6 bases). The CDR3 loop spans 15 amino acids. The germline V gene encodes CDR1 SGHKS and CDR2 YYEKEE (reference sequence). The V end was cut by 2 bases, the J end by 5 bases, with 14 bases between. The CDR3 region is CASSLPTGGRNTIYF. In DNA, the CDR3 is TGTGCCAGCAGCTTACCGACAGGAGGGAGAAACACCATATATTTT.

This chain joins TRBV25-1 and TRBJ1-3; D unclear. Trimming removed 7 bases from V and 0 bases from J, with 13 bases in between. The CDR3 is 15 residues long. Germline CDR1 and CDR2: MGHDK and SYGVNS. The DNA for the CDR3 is TGTGCCAGCAAAGGGCAGGAATACTCTGGAAACACCATATATTTT. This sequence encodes CASKGQEYSGNTIYF.

The chain's CDR3 is CASSLGSNQETQYF. As DNA, the CDR3 is TGTGCCAGCAGCTTAGGATCCAACCAAGAGACCCAGTACTTC. The V gene is TRBV11-3, the J gene TRBJ2-5; D is undetermined. Germline V CDR1 and CDR2: SGHNT, YENEEA. V dropped 1 base and J dropped 0 bases, with 6 bases sitting between them. The CDR3 loop spans 14 amino acids.

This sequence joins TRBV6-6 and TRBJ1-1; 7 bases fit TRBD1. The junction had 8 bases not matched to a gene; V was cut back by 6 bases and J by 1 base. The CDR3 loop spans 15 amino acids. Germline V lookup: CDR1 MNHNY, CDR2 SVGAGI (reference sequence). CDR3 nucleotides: TGTGCCAGCAGCTTCCCGGGACAGTGGAACACTGAAGCTTTCTTT. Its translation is CASSFPGQWNTEAFF.

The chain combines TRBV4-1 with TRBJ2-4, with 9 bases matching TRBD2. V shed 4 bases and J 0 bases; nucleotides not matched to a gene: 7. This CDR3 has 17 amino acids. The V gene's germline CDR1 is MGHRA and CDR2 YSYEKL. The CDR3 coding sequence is TGCGCCAGCAGCCTTTACATAGCGGGAGAAGCCAAAAACATTCAGTACTTC. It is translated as CASSLYIAGEAKNIQYF.

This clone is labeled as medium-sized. CDR3 sequence reads: CASSYRIGGNEQYF. In DNA form, the CDR3 reads TGTGCCAGCAGTTATCGTATTGGGGGGAACGAGCAGTACTTC. The J gene is TRBJ2-7, the V gene TRBV27; TRBD2 might be the D (6 bases). In germline, CDR1 is MNHEY, CDR2 SMNVEV (reference sequence). V was clipped by 4 bases and J by 5 bases, with 15 bases between them. This CDR3 region has 14 residues.

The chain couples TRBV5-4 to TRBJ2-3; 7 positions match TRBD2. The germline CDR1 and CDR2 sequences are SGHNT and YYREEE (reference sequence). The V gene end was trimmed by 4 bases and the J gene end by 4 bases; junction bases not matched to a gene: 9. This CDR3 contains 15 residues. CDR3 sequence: CASSPSGRVADTQYF. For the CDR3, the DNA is TGTGCCAGCAGCCCTAGCGGTAGGGTCGCAGATACGCAGTATTTT.

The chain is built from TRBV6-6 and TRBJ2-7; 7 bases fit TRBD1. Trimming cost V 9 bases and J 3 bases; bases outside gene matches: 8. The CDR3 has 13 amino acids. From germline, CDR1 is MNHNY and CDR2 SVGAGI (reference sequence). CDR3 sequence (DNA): TGTGCCAGTTCGACAGGGACAAGCTACGAGCAGTACTTC. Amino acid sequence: CASSTGTSYEQYF.

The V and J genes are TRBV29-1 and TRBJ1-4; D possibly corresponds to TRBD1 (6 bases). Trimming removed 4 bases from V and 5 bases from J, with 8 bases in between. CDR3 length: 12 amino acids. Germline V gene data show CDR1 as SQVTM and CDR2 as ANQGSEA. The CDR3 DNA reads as TGCAGCGTTGGACAGGCAAATGAAAAACTGTTTTTT. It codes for CSVGQANEKLFF.

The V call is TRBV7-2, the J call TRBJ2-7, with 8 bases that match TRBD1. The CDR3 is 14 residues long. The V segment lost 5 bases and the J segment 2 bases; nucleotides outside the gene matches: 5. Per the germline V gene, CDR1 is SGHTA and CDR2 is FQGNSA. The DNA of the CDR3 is TGTGCCAGCAGCCAGGACAGGGAAACCTACGAGCAGTACTTC. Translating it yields CASSQDRETYEQYF.

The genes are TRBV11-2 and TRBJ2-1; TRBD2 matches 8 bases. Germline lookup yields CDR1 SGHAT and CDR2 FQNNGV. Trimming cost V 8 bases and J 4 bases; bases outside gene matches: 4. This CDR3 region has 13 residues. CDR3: CASLAGSYNEQFF. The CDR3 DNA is TGTGCCAGCTTAGCGGGGTCATACAATGAGCAGTTCTTC.

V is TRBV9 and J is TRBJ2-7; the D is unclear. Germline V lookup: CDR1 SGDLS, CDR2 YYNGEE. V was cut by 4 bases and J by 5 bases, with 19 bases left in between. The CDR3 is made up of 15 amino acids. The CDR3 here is CASSSGGQPPDEQYF. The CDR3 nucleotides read TGTGCCAGCAGCTCCGGTGGGCAGCCACCCGACGAGCAGTACTTC. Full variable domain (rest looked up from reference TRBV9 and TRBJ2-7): DSGVTQTPKHLITATGQRVTLRCSPRSGDLSVYWYQQSLDQGLQFLIQYYNGEERAKGNILERFSAQQFPDLHSELNLSSLELGDSALYFCASSSGGQPPDEQYFGPGTRLTVT.

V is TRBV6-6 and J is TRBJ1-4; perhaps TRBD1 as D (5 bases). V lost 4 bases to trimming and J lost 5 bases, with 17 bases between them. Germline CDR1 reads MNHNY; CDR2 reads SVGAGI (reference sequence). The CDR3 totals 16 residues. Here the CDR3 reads CASSLPTGGGNEKLFF. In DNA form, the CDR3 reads TGTGCCAGCAGTTTACCCACGGGGGGGGGAAATGAAAAACTGTTTTTT.

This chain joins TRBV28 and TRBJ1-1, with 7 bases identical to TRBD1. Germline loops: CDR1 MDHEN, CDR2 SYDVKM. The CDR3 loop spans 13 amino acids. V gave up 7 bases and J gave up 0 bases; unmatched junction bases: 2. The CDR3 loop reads CASKGQLNTEAFF. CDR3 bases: TGTGCCAGCAAGGGACAGTTGAACACTGAAGCTTTCTTT.

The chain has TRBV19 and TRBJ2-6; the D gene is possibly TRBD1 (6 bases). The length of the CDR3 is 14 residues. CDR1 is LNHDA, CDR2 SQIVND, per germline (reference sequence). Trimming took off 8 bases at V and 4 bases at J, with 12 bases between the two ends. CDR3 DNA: TGTGCCAGTGGAACAGGGTCCGGGGCCAACGTCCTGACTTTC. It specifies CASGTGSGANVLTF.

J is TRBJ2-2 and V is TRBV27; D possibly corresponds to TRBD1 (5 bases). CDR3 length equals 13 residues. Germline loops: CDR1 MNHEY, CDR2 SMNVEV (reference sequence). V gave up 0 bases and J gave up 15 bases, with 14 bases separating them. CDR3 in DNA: TGTGCCAGCAGTTTATCAGGGCAGGGTTTGGTGTTTTTT. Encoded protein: CASSLSGQGLVFF.

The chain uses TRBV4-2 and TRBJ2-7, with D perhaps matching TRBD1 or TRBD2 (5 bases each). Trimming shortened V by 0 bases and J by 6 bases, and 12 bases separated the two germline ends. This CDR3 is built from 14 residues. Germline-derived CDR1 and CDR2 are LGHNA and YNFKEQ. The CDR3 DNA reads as TGTGCCAGCAGCCAAGACGGGGACGATTTCGAGCAGTACTTC. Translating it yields CASSQDGDDFEQYF.

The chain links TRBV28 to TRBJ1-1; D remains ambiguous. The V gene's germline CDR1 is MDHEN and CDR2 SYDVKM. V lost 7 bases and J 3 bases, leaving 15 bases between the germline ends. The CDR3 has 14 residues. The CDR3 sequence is CASTEEVVHTEAFF. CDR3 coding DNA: TGTGCCAGCACCGAGGAAGTAGTACACACTGAAGCTTTCTTT. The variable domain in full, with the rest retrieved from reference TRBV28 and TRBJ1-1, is DVKVTQSSRYLVKRTGEKVFLECVQDMDHENMFWYRQDPGLGLRLIYFSYDVKMKEKGDIPEGYSVSREKKERFSLILESASTNQTSMYLCASTEEVVHTEAFFGQGTRLTVV.

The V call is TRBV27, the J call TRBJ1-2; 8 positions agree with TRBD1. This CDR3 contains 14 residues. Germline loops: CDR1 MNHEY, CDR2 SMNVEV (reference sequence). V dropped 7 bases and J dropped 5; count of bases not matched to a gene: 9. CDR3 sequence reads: CASNQGGQGYGYTF. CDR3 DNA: TGTGCCAGCAATCAGGGAGGACAGGGTTATGGCTACACCTTC.

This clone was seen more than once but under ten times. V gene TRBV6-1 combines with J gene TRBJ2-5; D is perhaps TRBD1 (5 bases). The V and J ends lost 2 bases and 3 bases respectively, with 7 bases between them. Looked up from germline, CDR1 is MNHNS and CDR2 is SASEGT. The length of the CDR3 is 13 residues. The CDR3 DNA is TGTGCCAGCAGTGAAATAGGGGAAGAGACCCAGTACTTC. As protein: CASSEIGEETQYF.

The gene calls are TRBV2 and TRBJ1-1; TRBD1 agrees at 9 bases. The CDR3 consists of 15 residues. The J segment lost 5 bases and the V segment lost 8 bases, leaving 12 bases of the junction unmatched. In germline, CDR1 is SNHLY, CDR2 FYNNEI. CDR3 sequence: CASCREGQGQTEAFF. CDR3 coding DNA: TGTGCCAGCTGTAGGGAAGGACAGGGGCAAACTGAAGCTTTCTTT.

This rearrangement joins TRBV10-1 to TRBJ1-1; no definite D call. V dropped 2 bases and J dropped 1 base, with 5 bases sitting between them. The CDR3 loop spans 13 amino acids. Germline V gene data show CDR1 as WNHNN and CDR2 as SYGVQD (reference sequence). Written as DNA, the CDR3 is TGCGCCAGCAGTGAGGCAGCGAACACTGAAGCTTTCTTT. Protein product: CASSEAANTEAFF.

The CDR3 spells CASSMGRIYSTNEKLFF. CDR3 nucleotides: TGTGCCAGTAGTATGGGGAGGATCTATTCAACTAATGAAAAACTGTTTTTT. The rearrangement uses TRBV19 and TRBJ1-4; D remains ambiguous. Between the trimmed V and J ends, which lost 3 bases and 0 bases, there was a span of 14 bases. CDR1 is LNHDA and CDR2 is SQIVND in the germline V gene (reference sequence). This CDR3 is 17 amino acids long.

For the CDR3, the DNA is TGCGCCAGCAGCCAAGGGAACGCGAACACCGGGGAGCTGTTTTTT. Translating gives CASSQGNANTGELFF. The V call is TRBV4-3, the J call TRBJ2-2; D call uncertain. This CDR3 contains 15 residues. Between the trimmed V and J ends, which lost 1 base and 0 bases, there was a span of 6 bases. The germline CDR1 and CDR2 sequences are LGHNA and YSLEER.

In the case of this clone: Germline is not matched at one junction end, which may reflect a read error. The CDR3 reads CASREVKGETQYF. CDR3 bases: TGTGCCAGCAGAGAAGTGAAGGGAGAGACCCAGTACTTC. V usage is TRBV2 and J usage is TRBJ2-5; D is unresolved. The CDR3 has 13 amino acids. Germline loops: CDR1 SNHLY, CDR2 FYNNEI.

CDR3 protein: CASSQEGGDVGQPQHF. CDR3 DNA sequence: TGCGCCAGCAGTCAAGAAGGTGGGGACGTGGGACAGCCCCAGCATTTT. The rearrangement uses TRBV23-1 and TRBJ1-5, with D tentatively TRBD1 (5 bases). TRBV23-1 belongs to the ORF category, with a function that is uncertain. The CDR3 loop spans 16 amino acids. The V end lost 2 bases, the J end lost 7 bases, and 18 bases lay between the germline ends.

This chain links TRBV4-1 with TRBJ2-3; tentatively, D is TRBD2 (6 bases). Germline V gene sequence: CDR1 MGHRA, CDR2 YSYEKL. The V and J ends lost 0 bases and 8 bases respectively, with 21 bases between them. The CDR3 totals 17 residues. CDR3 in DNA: TGCGCCAGCAGCCAAGATCCGGCTGGCGGGGAGATAGCTACGCAGTATTTT. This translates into CASSQDPAGGEIATQYF.